This T cell receptor (beta chain) was sequenced in a study of graft-versus-host responses after intestinal transplantation. The overall study: Every one of the recipients received anti-thymocyte globulin induction and afterwards took tacrolimus and steroids for around 3 years. Study-wide points: Investigators detected GvH clones in recipient marrow, with some emerging earlier in ileum or blood. High graft-versus-host to host-versus-graft T cell clonal ratios marked allografts of patients with graft-donor macrochimerism.

Libraries were prepared by immunoSEQ multiplex PCR; TCRdb keeps only in-frame clonotypes and omits some of them. The profile shows tens of thousands of clones, 80% to 95% of them singletons. V trimming: 6 bases; J trimming: 5 bases; junction bases outside the gene matches: 5. The CDR3 covers 15 residues. CDR1 MRHNA and CDR2 SNTAGT come from the germline V gene. About this clone: Its antigen is still unknown.

The sequences come from unstimulated CD8+ T cells sorted from spleen or lymph node cells, collected before intestinal transplant. V and J are TRBV6-4 and TRBJ1-6; the match to TRBD1 covers 9 bases. The TCR sequence derives from a human donor who received an intestinal transplant. CDR3 DNA sequence: TGTGCCAGCAGAGGGAGACAGGGGGATAATTCACCCCTCCACTTT. Protein sequence: CASRGRQGDNSPLHF.